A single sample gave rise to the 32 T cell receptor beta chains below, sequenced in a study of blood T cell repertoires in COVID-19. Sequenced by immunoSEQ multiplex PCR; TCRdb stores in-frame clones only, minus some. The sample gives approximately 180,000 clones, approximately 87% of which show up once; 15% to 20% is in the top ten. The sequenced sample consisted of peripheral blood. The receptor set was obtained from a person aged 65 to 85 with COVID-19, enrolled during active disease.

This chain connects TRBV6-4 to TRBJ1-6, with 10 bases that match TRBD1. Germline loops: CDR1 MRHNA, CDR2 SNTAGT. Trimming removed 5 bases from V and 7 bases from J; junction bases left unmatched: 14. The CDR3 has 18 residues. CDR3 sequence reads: CASSRRQGGTGENSPLHF. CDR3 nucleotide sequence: TGTGCCAGCAGTCGCCGTCAGGGGGGGACAGGGGAAAATTCACCCCTCCACTTT.

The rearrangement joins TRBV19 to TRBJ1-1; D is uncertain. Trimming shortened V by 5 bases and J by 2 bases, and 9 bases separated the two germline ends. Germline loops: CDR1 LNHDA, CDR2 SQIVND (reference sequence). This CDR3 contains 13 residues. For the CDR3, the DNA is TGTGCCAGTAGTCCCCGAGATAACACTGAAGCTTTCTTT. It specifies CASSPRDNTEAFF.

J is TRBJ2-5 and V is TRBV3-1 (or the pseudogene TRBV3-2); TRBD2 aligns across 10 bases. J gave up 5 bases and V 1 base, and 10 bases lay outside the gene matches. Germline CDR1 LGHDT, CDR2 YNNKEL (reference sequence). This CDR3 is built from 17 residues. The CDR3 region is CASSQGLAGVTTETQYF. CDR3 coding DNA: TGTGCCAGCAGCCAAGGCCTAGCGGGAGTAACTACGGAGACCCAGTACTTC.

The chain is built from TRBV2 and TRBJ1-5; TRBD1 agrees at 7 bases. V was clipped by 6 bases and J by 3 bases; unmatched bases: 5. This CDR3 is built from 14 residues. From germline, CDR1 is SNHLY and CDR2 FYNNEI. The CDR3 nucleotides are TGTGCCAGCAGAGACAGGGTCGCCAATCAGCCCCAGCATTTT. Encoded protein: CASRDRVANQPQHF.

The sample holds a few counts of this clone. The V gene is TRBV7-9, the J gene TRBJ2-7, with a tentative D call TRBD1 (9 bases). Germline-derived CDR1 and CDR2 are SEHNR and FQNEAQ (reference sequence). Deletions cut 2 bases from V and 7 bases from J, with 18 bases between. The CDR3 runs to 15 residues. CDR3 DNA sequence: TGTGCCAGCAGCTTATTGGGACAGGGACTAGGAGAGCAGTACTTC. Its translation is CASSLLGQGLGEQYF.

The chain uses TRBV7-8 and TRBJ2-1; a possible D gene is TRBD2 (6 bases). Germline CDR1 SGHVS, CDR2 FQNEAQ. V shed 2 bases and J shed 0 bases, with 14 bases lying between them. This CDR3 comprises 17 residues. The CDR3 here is CASSLSVAASSYNEQFF. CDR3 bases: TGTGCCAGCAGCTTATCCGTAGCGGCTAGCTCCTACAATGAGCAGTTCTTC.

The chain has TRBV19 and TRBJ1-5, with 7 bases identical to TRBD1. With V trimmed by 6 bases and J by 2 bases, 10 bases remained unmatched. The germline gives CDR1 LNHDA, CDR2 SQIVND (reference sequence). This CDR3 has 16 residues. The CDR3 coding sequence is TGTGCCAGTAGGTTAGGGACAGCCGGGGGCAATCAGCCCCAGCATTTT. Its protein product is CASRLGTAGGNQPQHF.

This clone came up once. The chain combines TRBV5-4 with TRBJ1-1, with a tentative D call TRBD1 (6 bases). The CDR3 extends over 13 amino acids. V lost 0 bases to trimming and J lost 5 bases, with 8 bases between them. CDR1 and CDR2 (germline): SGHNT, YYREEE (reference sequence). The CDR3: CASSLGQATEAFF. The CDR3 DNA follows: TGTGCCAGCAGCTTGGGACAGGCGACTGAAGCTTTCTTT.

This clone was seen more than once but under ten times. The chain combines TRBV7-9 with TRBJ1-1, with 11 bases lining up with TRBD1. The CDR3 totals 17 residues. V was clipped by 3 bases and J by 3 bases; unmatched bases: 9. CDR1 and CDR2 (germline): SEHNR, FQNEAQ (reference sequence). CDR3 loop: CASSFGKRTGGDTEAFF. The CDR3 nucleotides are TGTGCCAGCAGCTTCGGGAAGAGGACAGGGGGCGACACTGAAGCTTTCTTT.

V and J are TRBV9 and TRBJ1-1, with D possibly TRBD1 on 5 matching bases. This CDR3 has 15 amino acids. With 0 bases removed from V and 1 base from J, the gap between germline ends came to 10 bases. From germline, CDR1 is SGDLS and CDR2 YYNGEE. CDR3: CASSVAVGANTEAFF. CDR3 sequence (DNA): TGTGCCAGCAGCGTAGCGGTAGGGGCGAACACTGAAGCTTTCTTT.

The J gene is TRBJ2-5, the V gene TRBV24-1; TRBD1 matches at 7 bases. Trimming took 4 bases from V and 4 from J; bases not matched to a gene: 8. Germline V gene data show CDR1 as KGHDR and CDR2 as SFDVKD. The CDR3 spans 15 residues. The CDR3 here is CATSDLTGSGETQYF. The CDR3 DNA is TGTGCCACCAGTGACCTGACAGGGTCCGGAGAGACCCAGTACTTC.

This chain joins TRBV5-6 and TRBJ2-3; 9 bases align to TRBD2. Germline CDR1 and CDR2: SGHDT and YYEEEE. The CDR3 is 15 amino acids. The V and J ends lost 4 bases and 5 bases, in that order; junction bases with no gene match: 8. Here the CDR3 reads CASSPISGGLDTQYF. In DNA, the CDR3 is TGTGCCAGCAGCCCAATCAGCGGGGGGTTAGATACGCAGTATTTT.

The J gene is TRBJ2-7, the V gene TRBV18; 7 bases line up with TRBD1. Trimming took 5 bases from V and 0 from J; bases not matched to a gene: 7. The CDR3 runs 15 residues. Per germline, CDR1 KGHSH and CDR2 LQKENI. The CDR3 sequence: CASSAGQVSSYEQYF. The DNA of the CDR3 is TGTGCCAGCTCAGCCGGACAGGTTAGCTCCTACGAGCAGTACTTC.

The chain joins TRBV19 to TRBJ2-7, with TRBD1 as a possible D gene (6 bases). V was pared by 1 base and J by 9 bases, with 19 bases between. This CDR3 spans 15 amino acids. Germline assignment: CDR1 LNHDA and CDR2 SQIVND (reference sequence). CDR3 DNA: TGTGCCAGTAGTATAGTCCCGGGACAACTTACGGGGCAGTACTTC. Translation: CASSIVPGQLTGQYF.

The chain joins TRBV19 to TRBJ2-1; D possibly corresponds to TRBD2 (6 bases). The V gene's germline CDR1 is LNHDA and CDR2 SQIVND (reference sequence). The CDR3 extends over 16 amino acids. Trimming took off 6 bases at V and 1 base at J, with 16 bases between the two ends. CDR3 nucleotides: TGTGCCAGTAGGGCCACGGGAGCGGGTTCCTACAATGAGCAGTTCTTC. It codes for CASRATGAGSYNEQFF.

The CDR3 region is CASSLVQGAYGYTF. The CDR3 region has the DNA TGCGCCAGCAGCTTGGTGCAGGGGGCCTATGGCTACACCTTC. The V call is TRBV5-1, the J call TRBJ1-2, with 8 nucleotides matching TRBD1. Looked up from germline, CDR1 is SGHRS and CDR2 is YFSETQ. The CDR3 length is 14 residues. J was trimmed by 4 bases and V by 0 bases; bases with no gene match: 2.

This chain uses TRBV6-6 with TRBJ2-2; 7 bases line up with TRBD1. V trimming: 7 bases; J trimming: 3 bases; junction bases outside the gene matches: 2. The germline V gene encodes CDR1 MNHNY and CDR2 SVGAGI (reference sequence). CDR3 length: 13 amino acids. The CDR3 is CASTDRDTGELFF. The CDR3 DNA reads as TGTGCCAGCACCGACAGGGACACCGGGGAGCTGTTTTTT.

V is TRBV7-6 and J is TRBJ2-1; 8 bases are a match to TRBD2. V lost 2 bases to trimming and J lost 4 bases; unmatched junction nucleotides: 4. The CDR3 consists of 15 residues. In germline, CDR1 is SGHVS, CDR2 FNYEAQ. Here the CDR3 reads CASSLQAGAYNEQFF. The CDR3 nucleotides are TGTGCCAGCAGCTTACAAGCGGGAGCTTACAATGAGCAGTTCTTC. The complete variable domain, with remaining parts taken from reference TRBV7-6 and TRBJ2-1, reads GAGVSQSPRYKVTKRGQDVALRCDPISGHVSLYWYRQALGQGPEFLTYFNYEAQQDKSGLPNDRFSAERPEGSISTLTIQRTEQRDSAMYRCASSLQAGAYNEQFFGPGTRLTVL.

The CDR3 nucleotides are TGTGCCAGCAGCCAACGTCCCGCCAGCGATGAGCAGTTCTTC. Protein sequence: CASSQRPASDEQFF. This chain uses TRBV3-1 (or the pseudogene TRBV3-2) with TRBJ2-1; D is unclear. The CDR3 contains 14 residues. With 2 bases removed from V and 8 bases from J, the gap between germline ends came to 13 bases. Germline V gene sequence: CDR1 LGHDT, CDR2 YNNKEL (reference sequence).

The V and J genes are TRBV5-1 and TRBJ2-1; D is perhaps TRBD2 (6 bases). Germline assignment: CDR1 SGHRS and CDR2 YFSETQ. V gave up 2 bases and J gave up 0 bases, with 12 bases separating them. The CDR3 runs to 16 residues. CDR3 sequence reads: CASSFLRGDSYNEQFF. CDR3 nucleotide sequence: TGCGCCAGCAGCTTCCTGCGGGGCGACTCCTACAATGAGCAGTTCTTC.

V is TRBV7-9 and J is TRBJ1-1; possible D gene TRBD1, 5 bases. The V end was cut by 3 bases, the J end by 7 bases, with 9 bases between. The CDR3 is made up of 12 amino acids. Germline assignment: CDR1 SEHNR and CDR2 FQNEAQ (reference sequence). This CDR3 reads CASSFGDFEAFF. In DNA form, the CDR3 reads TGTGCCAGCAGCTTCGGGGACTTTGAAGCTTTCTTT.

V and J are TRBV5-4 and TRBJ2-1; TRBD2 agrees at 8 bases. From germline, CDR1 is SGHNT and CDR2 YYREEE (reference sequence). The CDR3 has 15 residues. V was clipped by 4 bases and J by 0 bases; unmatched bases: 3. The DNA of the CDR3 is TGTGCCAGCAGCCGCGGGGGGAGCTCCTACAATGAGCAGTTCTTC. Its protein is CASSRGGSSYNEQFF.

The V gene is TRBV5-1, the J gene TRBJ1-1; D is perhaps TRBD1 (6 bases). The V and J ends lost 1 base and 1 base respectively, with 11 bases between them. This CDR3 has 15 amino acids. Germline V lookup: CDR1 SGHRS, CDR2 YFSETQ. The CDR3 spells CASSLLGGPNTEAFF. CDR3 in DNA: TGCGCCAGCAGCTTGCTCGGGGGGCCGAACACTGAAGCTTTCTTT.

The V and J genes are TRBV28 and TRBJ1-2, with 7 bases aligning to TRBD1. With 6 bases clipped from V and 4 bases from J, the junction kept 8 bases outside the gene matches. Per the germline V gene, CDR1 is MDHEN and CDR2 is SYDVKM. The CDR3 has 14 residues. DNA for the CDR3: TGTGCCAGCAGGTACACAGGGGCCACCTATGGCTACACCTTC. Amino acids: CASRYTGATYGYTF.

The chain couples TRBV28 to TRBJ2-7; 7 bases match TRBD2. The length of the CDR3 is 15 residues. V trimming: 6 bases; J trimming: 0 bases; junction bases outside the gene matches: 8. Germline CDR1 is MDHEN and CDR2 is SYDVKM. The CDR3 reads CASSLRTSFSYEQYF. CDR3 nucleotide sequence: TGTGCCAGCAGCCTTCGGACTAGTTTCTCCTACGAGCAGTACTTC.

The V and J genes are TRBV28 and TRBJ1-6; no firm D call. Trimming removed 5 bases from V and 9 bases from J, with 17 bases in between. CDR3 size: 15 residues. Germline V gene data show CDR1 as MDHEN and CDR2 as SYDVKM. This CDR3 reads CASSKPNVGFSPLHF. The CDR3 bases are TGTGCCAGCAGTAAGCCGAACGTGGGCTTTTCACCCCTCCACTTT.

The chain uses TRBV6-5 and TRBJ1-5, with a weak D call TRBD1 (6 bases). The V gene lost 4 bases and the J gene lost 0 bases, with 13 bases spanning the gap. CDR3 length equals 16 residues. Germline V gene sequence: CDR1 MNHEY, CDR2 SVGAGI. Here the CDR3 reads CASSFRGGRSNQPQHF. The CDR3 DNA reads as TGTGCCAGCAGTTTCCGCGGGGGCCGTAGCAATCAGCCCCAGCATTTT.

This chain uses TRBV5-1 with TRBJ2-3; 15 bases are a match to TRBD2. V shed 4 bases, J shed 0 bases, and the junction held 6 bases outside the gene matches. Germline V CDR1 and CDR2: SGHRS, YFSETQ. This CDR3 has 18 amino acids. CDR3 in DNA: TGCGCCAGCAGCGACGGGACTAGCGGGAGGACTAGCACAGATACGCAGTATTTT. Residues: CASSDGTSGRTSTDTQYF.

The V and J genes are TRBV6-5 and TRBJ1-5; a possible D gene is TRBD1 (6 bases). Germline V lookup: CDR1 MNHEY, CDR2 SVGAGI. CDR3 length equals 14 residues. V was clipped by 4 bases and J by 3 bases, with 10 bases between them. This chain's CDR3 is CASSSGQSNQPQHF. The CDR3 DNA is TGTGCCAGCAGTTCTGGACAGTCCAATCAGCCCCAGCATTTT.

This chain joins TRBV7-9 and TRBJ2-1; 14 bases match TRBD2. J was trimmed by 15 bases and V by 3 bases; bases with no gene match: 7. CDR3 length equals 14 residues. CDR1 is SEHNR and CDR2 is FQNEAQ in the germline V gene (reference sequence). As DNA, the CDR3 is TGTGCCAGCAGCTTCCGGGGACTAGCGGGAGCCAGGTTCTTC. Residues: CASSFRGLAGARFF.

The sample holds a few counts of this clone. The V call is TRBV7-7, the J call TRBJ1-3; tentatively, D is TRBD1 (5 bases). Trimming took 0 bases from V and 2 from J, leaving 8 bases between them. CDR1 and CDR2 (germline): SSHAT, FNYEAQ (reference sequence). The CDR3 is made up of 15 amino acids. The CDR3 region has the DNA TGTGCCAGCAGCTTAGCCCCAGGGACTGGAAACACCATATATTTT. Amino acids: CASSLAPGTGNTIYF.

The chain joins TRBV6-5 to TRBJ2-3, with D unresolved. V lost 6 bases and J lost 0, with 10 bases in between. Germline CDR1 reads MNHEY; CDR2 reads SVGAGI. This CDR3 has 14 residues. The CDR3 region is CASSPGHSTDTQYF. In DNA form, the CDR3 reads TGTGCCAGCAGCCCAGGCCATAGCACAGATACGCAGTATTTT.